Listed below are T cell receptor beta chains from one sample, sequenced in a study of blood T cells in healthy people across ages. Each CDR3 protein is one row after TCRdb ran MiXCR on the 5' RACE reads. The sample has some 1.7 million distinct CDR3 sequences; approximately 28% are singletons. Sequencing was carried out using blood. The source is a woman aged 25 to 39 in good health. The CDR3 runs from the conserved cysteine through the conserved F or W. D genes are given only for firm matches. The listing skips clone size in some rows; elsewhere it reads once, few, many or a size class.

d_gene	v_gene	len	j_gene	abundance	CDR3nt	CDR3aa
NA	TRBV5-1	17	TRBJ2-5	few	TGCGCCAGCAGCTCACCCCGGGACTTACAGTACCAAGAGACCCAGTACTTC	CASSSPRDLQYQETQYF
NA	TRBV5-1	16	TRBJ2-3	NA	TGCGCCAGCAGCTCGTCCTACAGGGTTTTATCAGATACGCAGTATTTT	CASSSSYRVLSDTQYF
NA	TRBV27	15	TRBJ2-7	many	TGTGCCAGCAGTCCCAGCGTGGGGGGCGTTTACGAGCAGTACTTC	CASSPSVGGVYEQYF
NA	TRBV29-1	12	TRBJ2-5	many	TGCAGCGCCTGGATGGACGGCGGGACCCAGTACTTC	CSAWMDGGTQYF
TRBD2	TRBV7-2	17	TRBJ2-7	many	TGTGCCAGCAGCCTGGGCCCGACTAGCGGGAGGGCCTACGAGCAGTACTTC	CASSLGPTSGRAYEQYF
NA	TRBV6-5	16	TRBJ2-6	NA	TGTGCCAGCAGTTACGTTCGGAGCTCTGGGGCCAACGTCCTGACTTTC	CASSYVRSSGANVLTF
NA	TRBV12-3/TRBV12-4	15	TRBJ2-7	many	TGTGCCAGCAGTTTGGCTAGGGGGAAGCCCTACGAGCAGTACTTC	CASSLARGKPYEQYF
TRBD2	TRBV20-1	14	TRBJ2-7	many	TGCAGTGCCAGAAGACTAGCGGGGACCTACGAGCAGTACTTC	CSARRLAGTYEQYF
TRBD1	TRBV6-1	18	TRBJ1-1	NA	TGTGCCAGCAGTAAACGACAGGGGTTGGGGTTGGGTCTTTCTGAAGCTTTCTTT	CASSKRQGLGLGLSEAFF
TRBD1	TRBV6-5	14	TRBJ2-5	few	TGTGCCAGCAGTAAGCAACAGGGGGCTGGTGAGCAGTACTTC	CASSKQQGAGEQYF
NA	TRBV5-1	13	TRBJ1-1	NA	TGCGCCGGAGGGCGGGACCCGAACACTGAAGCTTTCTTT	CAGGRDPNTEAFF
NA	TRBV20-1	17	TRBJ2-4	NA	TGCAGTGCTAGATCCTCCATCGCCCGACGCCAGGGGAATGAGCAGTACTTC	CSARSSIARRQGNEQYF
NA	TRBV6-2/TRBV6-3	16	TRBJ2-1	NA	TGTGCCAGCAGCAGGTTCTGGGCAAGGGTACAAAATGAGCAGTTCTTC	CASSRFWARVQNEQFF
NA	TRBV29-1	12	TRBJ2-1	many	TGCAGCGTTGGACTGGGAGGAAATGAGCAGTTCTTC	CSVGLGGNEQFF
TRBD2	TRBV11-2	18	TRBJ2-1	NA	TGTGCCAGCAGCTTAGATCCTCCTGGCGGGGGGGTGAACAATGAGCAGTTCTTC	CASSLDPPGGGVNNEQFF
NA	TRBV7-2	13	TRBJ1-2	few	TGTGCCAGCAGCTCGCAGGCGGGGGATGGCTACACCTTC	CASSSQAGDGYTF
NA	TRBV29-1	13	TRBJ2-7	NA	TGCAGCACCGCAACGTCACAGGCCCACGAGCAGTACTTC	CSTATSQAHEQYF
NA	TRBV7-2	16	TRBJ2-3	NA	TGTGCCAGCAGCTTAGGGGCAGATCTAGCAAGTGGTACGCAGTATTTT	CASSLGADLASGTQYF
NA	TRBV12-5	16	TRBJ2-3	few	TGTGCTAGTGGCTCGGGGTGGGCTAGCGTCACAGATACGCAGTATTTT	CASGSGWASVTDTQYF
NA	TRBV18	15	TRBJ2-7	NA	TGTGCCAGCCCACAGGCGGCGGCTAGCTCCTACGAGCAGTACTTC	CASPQAAASSYEQYF
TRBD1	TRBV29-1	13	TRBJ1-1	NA	TGCAGCGGGAATACAGGGGCCGGTACTGAAGCTTTCTTT	CSGNTGAGTEAFF
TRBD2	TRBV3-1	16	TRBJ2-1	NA	TGTGCCAGCAACCAACTAGCGGGGGGGCCGGGCAATGAGCAGTTCTTC	CASNQLAGGPGNEQFF
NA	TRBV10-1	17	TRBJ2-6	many	TGCGCCAGCAGTGAGTCCCAAGGGGCATCTGGGGCCAACGTCCTGACTTTC	CASSESQGASGANVLTF
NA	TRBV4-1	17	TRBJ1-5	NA	TGCACCAGCAGCCAAGAAATGACAGTTCGGGGGAATCAGCCCCAGCATTTT	CTSSQEMTVRGNQPQHF
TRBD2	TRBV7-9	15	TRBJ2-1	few	TGTGCCAGCAGCCTTAGCGGGAGTATCTACAATGAGCAGTTCTTC	CASSLSGSIYNEQFF